A single sample gave rise to the 15 T cell receptor beta chains below, sequenced in a study of Graves' ophthalmopathy and Graves' hyperthyroidism. Using RNA transcripts, the TCR beta CDR3 regions were amplified. RT-PCR with HTBI primers came first, then second-round multiplex PCR. A single record per CDR3 protein comes from TCRdb applying MiXCR to the multiplex PCR reads. The sample has approximately 1.2 million distinct CDR3 sequences, about 36% seen once; the top ten hold around 10%. The sequenced material came from peripheral blood or thyroid tissue (not recorded which). The receptors were sampled from an adult man with Graves' hyperthyroidism.

This clonotype was seen a single time. V gene TRBV7-8 combines with J gene TRBJ2-5, with 9 bases that match TRBD1. This CDR3 has 14 amino acids. V was pared by 4 bases and J by 9 bases, with 9 bases of the junction left unmatched. CDR1 SGHVS and CDR2 FQNEAQ come from the germline V gene. The CDR3 sequence is CASSSRTGTGSQYF. CDR3 bases: TGTGCCAGCAGCTCACGGACCGGGACAGGGTCCCAGTACTTC.

The CDR3 DNA reads as TGTGCCAGCAGTTATTCGACAGGGATGGGCGAGACCCAGTACTTC. Translated, it gives CASSYSTGMGETQYF. The rearrangement links TRBV9 to TRBJ2-5; TRBD1 matches at 7 bases. The CDR3 sequence is 15 residues long. The ends lost 5 bases at V and 5 bases at J; junction bases unmatched: 12. The germline CDR1 and CDR2 sequences are SGDLS and YYNGEE.

This clonotype was found many times. The chain recombines TRBV2 with TRBJ1-1; 9 bases map to TRBD1. The CDR3 spans 14 residues. Unmatched junction bases numbered 8, after V lost 6 bases and J lost 6 bases. The germline CDR1 and CDR2 sequences are SNHLY and FYNNEI. CDR3 loop: CASRGQGLWAEAFF. The CDR3 DNA is TGTGCCAGCAGGGGACAGGGTTTGTGGGCTGAAGCTTTCTTT.

The V gene is TRBV6-2 or TRBV6-3, the J gene TRBJ2-5; 10 bases map to TRBD2. V was clipped by 0 bases and J by 4 bases; unmatched bases: 8. CDR3 length: 17 residues. Looked up from germline, CDR1 is MNHEY and CDR2 is SVGEGT. The CDR3 DNA reads as TGTGCCAGCAGTTACTCGGGGGCTAGCGGGAGTAGAGAGACCCAGTACTTC. This gives the protein CASSYSGASGSRETQYF.

This rearrangement joins TRBV10-2 to TRBJ2-7; no definite D call. There are 11 residues in the CDR3. Germline CDR1 and CDR2: WSHSY and SAAADI. Trimming shortened V by 6 bases and J by 12 bases, and 15 bases separated the two germline ends. In DNA, the CDR3 is TGCGCCAGCAGCCAAGAACTCAGGCTGTACTTC. Translating it yields CASSQELRLYF.

V is TRBV10-3 and J is TRBJ1-4, with a tentative D call TRBD1 (5 bases). Germline V gene lookup returns CDR1 ENHRY and CDR2 SYGVKD. The CDR3 extends over 14 amino acids. The V end lost 0 bases, the J end lost 7 bases, and 9 bases lay between the germline ends. The CDR3 nucleotides are TGTGCCATCAGTGAGTCAGGGGTTCGTGAAAAACTGTTTTTT. Its protein is CAISESGVREKLFF.

This clonotype was observed many times. CDR3 in amino acids: CASSGRGEKRTEAFF. CDR3 nucleotides: TGTGCCAGCAGTGGAAGGGGGGAGAAGAGAACTGAAGCTTTCTTT. This rearrangement joins TRBV11-2 to TRBJ1-1, with a possible D match to TRBD1 (6 bases). The CDR3 is 15 amino acids. From germline, CDR1 is SGHAT and CDR2 FQNNGV. Trimming took 6 bases from V and 5 from J, leaving 19 bases between them.

Of note for this clonotype: Sequence at one end of the junction differs from germline and may be a read error. The chain couples TRBV2 to TRBJ2-2; 7 bases line up with TRBD1. The V gene's germline CDR1 is SNHLY and CDR2 FYNNEI. CDR3 length: 14 residues. As DNA, the CDR3 is TGTACCAGCAGACGACAGGGGAACACCGGGGAGCTGTTTTTT. This translates into CTSRRQGNTGELFF.

CDR3 nucleotide sequence: TGTGCCAGCAGCGGTGCAGGGGGTTGGGGCTACACCTTC. Encoded protein: CASSGAGGWGYTF. J is TRBJ1-2 and V is TRBV25-1, with 7 bases aligning to TRBD1. CDR3 size: 13 residues. In germline, CDR1 is MGHDK, CDR2 SYGVNS. V lost 6 bases, J lost 8 bases, and 9 bases stayed unmatched.

The chain uses TRBV29-1 and TRBJ2-2; D call uncertain. The CDR3 length is 12 residues. Germline-derived CDR1 and CDR2 are SQVTM and ANQGSEA. The V end was cut by 1 base, the J end by 6 bases, with 6 bases between. CDR3 in amino acids: CSVEVQAGELFF. CDR3 nucleotide sequence: TGCAGCGTTGAAGTTCAGGCCGGGGAGCTGTTTTTT.

The CDR3 loop reads CSVGEGGANEAFF. The CDR3 DNA reads TGCAGCGTGGGTGAGGGGGGGGCTAATGAAGCTTTCTTT. The J gene is TRBJ1-1, the V gene TRBV29-1, with D possibly matching TRBD1 (6 bases). Trimming shortened V by 6 bases and J by 7 bases, and 18 bases separated the two germline ends. Germline lookup yields CDR1 SQVTM and CDR2 ANQGSEA. The CDR3 has 13 amino acids.

A note on this clonotype: Since the CDR3 does not end with the conserved phenylalanine or tryptophan, this likely comes from a read error. Because the CDR3's place on the DNA is in doubt, the DNA is left out and the CDR3 is given as listed by TCRdb. The chain has TRBV20-1 and TRBJ2-2; TRBD1 reflects the table's D call only, with no check against the DNA. Per the germline V gene, CDR1 is DFQATT and CDR2 is SNEGSKA (reference sequence). The CDR3 adds up to 14 amino acids, both ends counted. CDR3 residues: CSARKTGNTGERMS.

This clonotype was recorded a few times. The chain uses TRBV9 and TRBJ1-2, with unresolved D. Germline CDR1 reads SGDLS; CDR2 reads YYNGEE. This CDR3 has 16 residues. Trimming removed 7 bases from V and 8 bases from J, with 27 bases in between. CDR3: CASDHPIGRDQGGYTF. For the CDR3, the DNA is TGTGCCAGCGATCACCCAATCGGGCGTGATCAAGGGGGCTACACCTTC.

V and J are TRBV6-5 and TRBJ1-5; D not certain. This CDR3 region has 15 residues. The V end was cut by 5 bases, the J end by 0 bases, with 11 bases between. Germline V gives CDR1 MNHEY, CDR2 SVGAGI. The CDR3 region is CASSKNPLSNQPQHF. The CDR3 bases are TGTGCCAGCAGTAAGAATCCACTTAGCAATCAGCCCCAGCATTTT.

Concerning this clonotype: This may be a read error: a much more frequent sequence differs by one nucleotide. V usage is TRBV28 and J usage is TRBJ2-7; D uncertain. The CDR3 is made up of 10 amino acids. Germline V gene data show CDR1 as MDHEN and CDR2 as SYDVKM. The V and J ends lost 6 bases and 3 bases respectively, with 3 bases between them. The DNA for the CDR3 is TGTGCCAGCAGGTACTACGAGCAGTACTTC. This codes for CASRYYEQYF.